The present T cell receptor (beta chain) was sequenced within a study of CD8 T cells in Susac syndrome. Study-level background: Of the sequenced Susac syndrome patients, six had active disease and eight were in remission.

The CDR3 covers 14 residues. V shed 0 bases and J shed 0 bases, with 5 bases lying between them. Germline CDR1 reads MNHEY; CDR2 reads SVGAGI. An amount of RNA that ranged from about 0.45 to 1 ug was reverse transcribed with random hexamers. One entry per CDR3 protein results from TCRdb running MiXCR on the immunoSEQ multiplex PCR reads. Found here are under 200,000 distinct CDR3 sequences, roughly 90% of them singletons; the top ten hold approximately 0.09%. The V gene is TRBV6-5, the J gene TRBJ1-1; D ambiguous. This sequence was found in a human donor with Susac syndrome. What was sequenced was CD4+ T cells from PBMCs. CDR3: CASSYSPVNTEAFF. CDR3 in DNA: TGTGCCAGCAGTTACTCGCCGGTGAACACTGAAGCTTTCTTT.